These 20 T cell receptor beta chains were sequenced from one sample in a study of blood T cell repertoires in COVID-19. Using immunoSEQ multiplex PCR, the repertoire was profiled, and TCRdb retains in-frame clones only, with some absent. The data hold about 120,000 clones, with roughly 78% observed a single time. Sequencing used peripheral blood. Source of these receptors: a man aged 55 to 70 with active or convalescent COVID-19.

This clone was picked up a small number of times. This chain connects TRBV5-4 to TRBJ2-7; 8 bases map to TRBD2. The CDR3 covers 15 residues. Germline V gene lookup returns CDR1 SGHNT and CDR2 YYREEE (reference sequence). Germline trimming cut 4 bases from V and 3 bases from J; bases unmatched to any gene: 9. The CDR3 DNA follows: TGTGCCAGCAGCGGAACCGGGACTAGAAACTACGAGCAGTACTTC. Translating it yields CASSGTGTRNYEQYF. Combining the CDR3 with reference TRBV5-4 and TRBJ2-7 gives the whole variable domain ETGVTQSPTHLIKTRGQQVTLRCSSQSGHNTVSWYQQALGQGPQFIFQYYREEENGRGNFPPRFSGLQFPNYSSELNVNALELDDSALYLCASSGTGTRNYEQYFGPGTRLTVT.

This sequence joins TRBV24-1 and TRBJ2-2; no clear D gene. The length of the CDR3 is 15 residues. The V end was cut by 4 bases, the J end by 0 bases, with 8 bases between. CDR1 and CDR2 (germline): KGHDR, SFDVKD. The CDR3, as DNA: TGTGCCACCAGTGAAGCTAGATCGAACACCGGGGAGCTGTTTTTT. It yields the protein CATSEARSNTGELFF.

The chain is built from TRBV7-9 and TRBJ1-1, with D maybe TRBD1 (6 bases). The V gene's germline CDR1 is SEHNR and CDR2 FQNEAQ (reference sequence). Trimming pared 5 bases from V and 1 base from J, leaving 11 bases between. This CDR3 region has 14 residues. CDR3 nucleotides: TGTGCCAGCAGCCTAGGACAGTCGAACACTGAAGCTTTCTTT. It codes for CASSLGQSNTEAFF.

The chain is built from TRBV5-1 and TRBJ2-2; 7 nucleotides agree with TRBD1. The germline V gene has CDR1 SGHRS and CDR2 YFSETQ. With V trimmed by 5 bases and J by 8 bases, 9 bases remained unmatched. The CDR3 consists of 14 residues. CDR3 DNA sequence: TGCGCCAGCAGTAATCGGCAGGGGGAAGGGGAGCTGTTTTTT. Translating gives CASSNRQGEGELFF. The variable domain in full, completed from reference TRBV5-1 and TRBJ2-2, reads KAGVTQTPRYLIKTRGQQVTLSCSPISGHRSVSWYQQTPGQGLQFLFEYFSETQRNKGNFPGRFSGRQFSNSRSEMNVSTLELGDSALYLCASSNRQGEGELFFGEGSRLTVL.

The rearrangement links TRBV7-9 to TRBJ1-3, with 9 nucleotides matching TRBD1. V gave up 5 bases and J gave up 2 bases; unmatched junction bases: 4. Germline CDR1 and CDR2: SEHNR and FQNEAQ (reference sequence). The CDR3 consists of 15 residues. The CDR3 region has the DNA TGTGCCAGCAGCACCCGGGACAGGGCTGGAAACACCATATATTTT. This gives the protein CASSTRDRAGNTIYF. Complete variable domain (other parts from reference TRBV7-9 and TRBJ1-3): DTGVSQNPRHKITKRGQNVTFRCDPISEHNRLYWYRQTLGQGPEFLTYFQNEAQLEKSRLLSDRFSAERPKGSFSTLEIQRTEQGDSAMYLCASSTRDRAGNTIYFGEGSWLTVV.

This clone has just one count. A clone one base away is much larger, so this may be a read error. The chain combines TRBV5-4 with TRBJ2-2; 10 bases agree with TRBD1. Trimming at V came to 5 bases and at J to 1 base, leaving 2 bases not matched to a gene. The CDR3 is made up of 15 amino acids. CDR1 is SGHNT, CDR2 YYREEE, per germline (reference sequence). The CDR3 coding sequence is TGTGCCAGCAGTAGGGACAGGGGGAACACCGGGGAGCTGTTTTTT. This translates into CASSRDRGNTGELFF.

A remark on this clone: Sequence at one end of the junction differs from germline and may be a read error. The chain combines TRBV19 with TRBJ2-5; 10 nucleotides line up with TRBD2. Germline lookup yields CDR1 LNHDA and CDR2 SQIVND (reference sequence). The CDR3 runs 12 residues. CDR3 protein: CASSRPSGSLNF. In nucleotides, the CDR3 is TGTGCCAGTAGTAGGCCTAGCGGGAGCCTCAACTTC.

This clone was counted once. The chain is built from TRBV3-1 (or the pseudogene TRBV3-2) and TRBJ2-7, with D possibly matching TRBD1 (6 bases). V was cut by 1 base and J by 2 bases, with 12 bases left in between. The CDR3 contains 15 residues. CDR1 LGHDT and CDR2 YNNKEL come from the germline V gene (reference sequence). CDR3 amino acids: CASSQGAGAAYEQYF. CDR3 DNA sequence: TGTGCCAGCAGCCAAGGGGCAGGGGCGGCCTACGAGCAGTACTTC.

The CDR3 is CASSLEGEGSTEAFF. The CDR3, as DNA: TGCGCCAGCAGCTTGGAGGGGGAGGGAAGCACTGAAGCTTTCTTT. The chain recombines TRBV5-1 with TRBJ1-1; the D gene is possibly TRBD1 (6 bases). Germline V CDR1 and CDR2: SGHRS, YFSETQ. The CDR3 has 15 residues. Trimming removed 0 bases at V and 4 bases at J, with 13 bases between. The full variable domain, with the rest looked up from reference TRBV5-1 and TRBJ1-1, is KAGVTQTPRYLIKTRGQQVTLSCSPISGHRSVSWYQQTPGQGLQFLFEYFSETQRNKGNFPGRFSGRQFSNSRSEMNVSTLELGDSALYLCASSLEGEGSTEAFFGQGTRLTVV.

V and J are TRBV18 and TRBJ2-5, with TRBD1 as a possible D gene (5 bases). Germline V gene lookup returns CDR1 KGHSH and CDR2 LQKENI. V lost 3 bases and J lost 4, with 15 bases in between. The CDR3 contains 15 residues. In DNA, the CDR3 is TGTGCCAGCTCACCGCAGGCCAGGGCCCCAGAGACCCAGTACTTC. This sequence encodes CASSPQARAPETQYF.

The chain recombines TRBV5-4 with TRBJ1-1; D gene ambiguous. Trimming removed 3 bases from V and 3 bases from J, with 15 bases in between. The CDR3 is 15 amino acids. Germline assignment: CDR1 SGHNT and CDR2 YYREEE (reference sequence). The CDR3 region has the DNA TGTGCCAGCAGCTCGAAGAGCATGATGGACACTGAAGCTTTCTTT. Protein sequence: CASSSKSMMDTEAFF.

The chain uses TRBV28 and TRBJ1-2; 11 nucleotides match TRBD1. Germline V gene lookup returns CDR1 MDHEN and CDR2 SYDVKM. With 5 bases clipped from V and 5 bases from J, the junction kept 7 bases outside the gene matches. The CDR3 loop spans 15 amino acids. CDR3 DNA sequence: TGTGCCAGCAGTGAGGACAGGGGGCTTCTTTATGGCTACACCTTC. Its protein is CASSEDRGLLYGYTF.

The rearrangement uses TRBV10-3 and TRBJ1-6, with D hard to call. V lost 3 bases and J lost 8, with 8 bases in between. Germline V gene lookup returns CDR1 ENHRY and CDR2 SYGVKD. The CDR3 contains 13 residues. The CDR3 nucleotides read TGTGCCATCAGTGATCGCGTGGATTCACCCCTCCACTTT. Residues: CAISDRVDSPLHF.

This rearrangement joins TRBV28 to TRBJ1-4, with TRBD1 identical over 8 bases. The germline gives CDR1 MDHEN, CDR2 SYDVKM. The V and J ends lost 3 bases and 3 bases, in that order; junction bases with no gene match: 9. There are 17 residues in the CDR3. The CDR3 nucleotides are TGTGCCAGCAGTTTGAGGGGCAGGGGGCAATCTAATGAAAAACTGTTTTTT. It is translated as CASSLRGRGQSNEKLFF.

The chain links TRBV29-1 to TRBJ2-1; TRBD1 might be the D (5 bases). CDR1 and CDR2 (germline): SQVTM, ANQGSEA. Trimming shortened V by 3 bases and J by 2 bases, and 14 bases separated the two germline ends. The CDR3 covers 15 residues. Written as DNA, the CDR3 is TGCAGCGTTGATGGTATGCAGGGCCCCTACAATGAGCAGTTCTTC. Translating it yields CSVDGMQGPYNEQFF.

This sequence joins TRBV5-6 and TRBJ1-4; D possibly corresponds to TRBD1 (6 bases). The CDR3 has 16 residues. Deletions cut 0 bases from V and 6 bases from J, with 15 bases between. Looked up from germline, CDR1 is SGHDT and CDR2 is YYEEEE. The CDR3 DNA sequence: TGTGCCAGCAGCTTGGGAGTCAGGGGCAGGGATGAAAAACTGTTTTTT. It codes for CASSLGVRGRDEKLFF.

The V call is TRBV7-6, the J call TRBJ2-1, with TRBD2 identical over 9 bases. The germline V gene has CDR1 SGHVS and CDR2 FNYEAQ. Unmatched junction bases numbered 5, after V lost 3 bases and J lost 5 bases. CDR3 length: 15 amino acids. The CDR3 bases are TGTGCCAGCAGCTTTAGCGGGAGTAACCACAATGAGCAGTTCTTC. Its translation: CASSFSGSNHNEQFF.

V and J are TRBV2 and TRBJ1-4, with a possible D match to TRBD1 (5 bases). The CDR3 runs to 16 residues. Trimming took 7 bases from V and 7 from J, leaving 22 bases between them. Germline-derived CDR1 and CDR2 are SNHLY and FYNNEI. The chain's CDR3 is CASTQGVTLWGEKLFF. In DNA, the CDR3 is TGTGCCAGCACCCAAGGGGTTACATTGTGGGGTGAAAAACTGTTTTTT.

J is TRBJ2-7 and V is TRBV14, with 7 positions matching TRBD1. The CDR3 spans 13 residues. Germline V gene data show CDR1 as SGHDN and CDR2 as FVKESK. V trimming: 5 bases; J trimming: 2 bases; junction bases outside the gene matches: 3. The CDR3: CASSWDRTYEQYF. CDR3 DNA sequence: TGTGCCAGCAGCTGGGACAGAACCTACGAGCAGTACTTC.

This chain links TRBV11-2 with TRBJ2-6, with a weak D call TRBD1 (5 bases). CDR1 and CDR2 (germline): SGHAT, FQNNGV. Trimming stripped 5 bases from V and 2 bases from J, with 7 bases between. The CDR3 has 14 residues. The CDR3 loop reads CASSPGTGANVLTF. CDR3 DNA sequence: TGTGCCAGCAGCCCAGGGACTGGGGCCAACGTCCTGACTTTC.